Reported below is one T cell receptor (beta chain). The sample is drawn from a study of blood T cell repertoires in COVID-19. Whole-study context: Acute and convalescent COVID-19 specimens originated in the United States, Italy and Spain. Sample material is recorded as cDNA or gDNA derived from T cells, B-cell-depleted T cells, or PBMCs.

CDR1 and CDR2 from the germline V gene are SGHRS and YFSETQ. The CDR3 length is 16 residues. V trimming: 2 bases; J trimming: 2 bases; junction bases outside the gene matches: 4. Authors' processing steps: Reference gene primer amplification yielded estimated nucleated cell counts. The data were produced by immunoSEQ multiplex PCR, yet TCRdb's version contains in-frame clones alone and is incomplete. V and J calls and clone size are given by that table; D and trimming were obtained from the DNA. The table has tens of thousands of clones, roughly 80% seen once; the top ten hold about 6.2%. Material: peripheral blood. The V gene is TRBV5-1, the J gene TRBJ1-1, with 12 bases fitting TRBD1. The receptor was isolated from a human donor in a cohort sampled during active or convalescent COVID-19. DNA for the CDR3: TGCGCCAGCAGCTTATGGGACAGGGGGCGTAACACTGAAGCTTTCTTT. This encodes CASSLWDRGRNTEAFF.